These 27 T cell receptor beta chains came from one sample sequenced in a study of T cells after yellow fever vaccination (dated by TCRdb to about 2019). This specimen's treatment or condition label, interpreted: live attenuated yellow fever vaccine strain. Receptors were amplified or captured by 5' RACE. The sequencer listed for this sample is Illumina HiSeq 2500. In TCRdb, the public reads were trimmed at Q25 with fastp and aligned with MiXCR, with productive beta chains retained. Merged by CDR3 protein, the rows form single entries marked with the most common genes and DNA. The sample has 620,000 or so distinct CDR3 sequences on record, 17% of them singletons. The ten most abundant clones make up about 18% of the sample. The sequencing here drew on PBMCs, taken 4 to 6 days after the first yellow fever vaccination. The receptor set was obtained from a man between 18 and 29 years old who received the YFV17D yellow fever vaccine.

This clonotype was recorded a few times. The V and J genes are TRBV5-6 and TRBJ2-3; D gene uncertain. The CDR3 consists of 15 residues. V lost 0 bases to trimming and J lost 2 bases, with 10 bases between them. Germline V gene lookup returns CDR1 SGHDT and CDR2 YYEEEE. Written as DNA, the CDR3 is TGTGCCAGCAGCTTGGTTCAGGTGTACACAGATACGCAGTATTTT. Protein: CASSLVQVYTDTQYF.

This clonotype was seen more than once but under ten times. V usage is TRBV27 and J usage is TRBJ2-5, with D possibly matching TRBD1 (6 bases). Deletions cut 8 bases from V and 3 bases from J, with 13 bases between. Germline loops: CDR1 MNHEY, CDR2 SMNVEV (reference sequence). There are 13 residues in the CDR3. CDR3 DNA: TGTGCCAGCGGGGGCTGGGAGAAAGAGACCCAGTACTTC. Protein: CASGGWEKETQYF.

The sample holds a few counts of this clonotype. This chain uses TRBV5-8 with TRBJ2-7; 8 bases match TRBD1. The CDR3 is 14 residues long. Losses at the gene ends were 5 bases for V and 2 bases for J; bases not matched to a gene: 6. In germline, CDR1 is SGHTS, CDR2 YDEGEE. CDR3 nucleotides: TGTGCCAGCAGATCCCAACAGGGGGCCTACGAGCAGTACTTC. This sequence encodes CASRSQQGAYEQYF.

V gene TRBV7-2 combines with J gene TRBJ1-2, with D tentatively TRBD1 (6 bases). The germline V gene encodes CDR1 SGHTA and CDR2 FQGNSA. The CDR3 sequence is 14 residues long. V was clipped by 0 bases and J by 4 bases, with 9 bases between them. CDR3: CASSLAGASYGYTF. For the CDR3, the DNA is TGTGCCAGCAGCTTAGCGGGGGCTAGCTATGGCTACACCTTC.

This chain uses TRBV15 with TRBJ2-1, with 9 bases aligning to TRBD1. CDR1 is LNHNV and CDR2 is YYDKDF in the germline V gene (reference sequence). The J segment lost 8 bases and the V segment lost 0 bases, leaving 8 bases of the junction unmatched. The CDR3 has 16 amino acids. CDR3 amino acids: CATSRDRDRGDDEQFF. The CDR3 coding sequence is TGTGCCACCAGCAGAGATCGCGACAGGGGGGACGATGAGCAGTTCTTC. Full variable domain (outside the CDR3, taken from reference TRBV15 and TRBJ2-1): DAMVIQNPRYQVTQFGKPVTLSCSQTLNHNVMYWYQQKSSQAPKLLFHYYDKDFNNEADTPDNFQSRRPNTSFCFLDIRSPGLGDTAMYLCATSRDRDRGDDEQFFGPGTRLTVL.

CDR3: CASSSGGEGYTF. The DNA of the CDR3 is TGTGCCAGCAGTTCTGGTGGAGAAGGCTACACCTTC. This chain links TRBV6-5 with TRBJ1-2; D ambiguous. The CDR3 totals 12 residues. Germline CDR1 is MNHEY and CDR2 is SVGAGI. V lost 4 bases to trimming and J lost 8 bases, with 11 bases between them.

The rearrangement joins TRBV5-5 to TRBJ1-4; TRBD1 matches at 8 bases. The V gene end was trimmed by 3 bases and the J gene end by 8 bases; junction bases not matched to a gene: 0. The CDR3 covers 12 residues. Per germline, CDR1 SGHKS and CDR2 YYEKEE (reference sequence). CDR3 residues: CASSWTGEKLFF. In DNA, the CDR3 is TGTGCCAGCAGCTGGACAGGGGAAAAACTGTTTTTT.

CDR3 region: CASGKYEQYF. CDR3 in DNA: TGTGCCAGCGGGAAGTACGAGCAGTACTTC. V gene TRBV27 combines with J gene TRBJ2-7; D gene uncertain. V lost 8 bases and J 4 bases, leaving 6 bases between the germline ends. Germline CDR1 MNHEY, CDR2 SMNVEV (reference sequence). The CDR3 is 10 residues long.

The J gene is TRBJ1-2, the V gene TRBV3-1; D not certain. Germline lookup yields CDR1 LGHDT and CDR2 YNNKEL (reference sequence). Trimming left V 3 bases short and J 7 bases short, with 6 bases between. The CDR3 has 11 amino acids. The CDR3 is CASSQHGGYTF. In nucleotides, the CDR3 is TGTGCCAGCAGCCAGCACGGTGGCTACACCTTC.

This clonotype was recorded at least ten times. The J gene is TRBJ2-5, the V gene TRBV19; no clear D gene. The germline gives CDR1 LNHDA, CDR2 SQIVND (reference sequence). There are 12 residues in the CDR3. Trimming took 1 base from V and 2 from J, leaving 2 bases between them. DNA of the CDR3: TGTGCCAGTAGTATAGGTCAAGAGACCCAGTACTTC. It translates to CASSIGQETQYF.

This clonotype was counted between two and nine times. This sequence joins TRBV11-2 and TRBJ2-3; D remains ambiguous. Per the germline V gene, CDR1 is SGHAT and CDR2 is FQNNGV. Trimming pared 7 bases from V and 2 bases from J, leaving 7 bases between. The CDR3 totals 12 residues. CDR3 coding DNA: TGTGCCAGCAACCGATACACAGATACGCAGTATTTT. Amino acids: CASNRYTDTQYF.

This clonotype was recorded many times. The junction departs from germline at one end; a sequencing error may be responsible. V is TRBV5-1 and J is TRBJ2-3, with D possibly TRBD2 on 6 matching bases. Per the germline V gene, CDR1 is SGHRS and CDR2 is YFSETQ. The CDR3 covers 14 residues. The chain's CDR3 is CASSLSSGTDTQYF. The CDR3 region has the DNA TGTGCCAGCAGCTTATCTAGCGGCACAGATACGCAGTATTTT. The full variable domain, completed using reference TRBV5-1 and TRBJ2-3, is KAGVTQTPRYLIKTRGQQVTLSCSPISGHRSVSWYQQTPGQGLQFLFEYFSETQRNKGNFPGRFSGRQFSNSRSEMNVSTLELGDSALYLCASSLSSGTDTQYFGPGTRLTVL.

This clonotype has just a few counts. This chain joins TRBV10-1 and TRBJ2-2, with unresolved D. The CDR3 totals 15 residues. Germline V CDR1 and CDR2: WNHNN, SYGVQD (reference sequence). Trimming shortened V by 0 bases and J by 6 bases, and 11 bases separated the two germline ends. CDR3 in DNA: TGCGCCAGCAGTGAGTCTGGCCCTCTGGCCGGGGAGCTGTTTTTT. Residues: CASSESGPLAGELFF.

V and J are TRBV5-1 and TRBJ1-4; TRBD1 matches at 7 bases. The germline CDR1 and CDR2 sequences are SGHRS and YFSETQ. V shed 4 bases, J shed 7 bases, and the junction held 7 bases outside the gene matches. The length of the CDR3 is 14 residues. CDR3: CASSPTGSAEKLFF. In DNA form, the CDR3 reads TGCGCCAGCAGCCCGACAGGGTCGGCTGAAAAACTGTTTTTT.

This clonotype was counted a few times. The chain employs TRBV29-1 and TRBJ2-3; 8 bases match TRBD2. The CDR3 contains 17 residues. The V and J ends lost 6 bases and 0 bases, in that order; junction bases with no gene match: 14. The germline V gene encodes CDR1 SQVTM and CDR2 ANQGSEA. CDR3 DNA sequence: TGCAGCGTCGCTAACCTTTGGCTAGCGGGTAGCACAGATACGCAGTATTTT. Translated: CSVANLWLAGSTDTQYF.

This clonotype turned up a few times. The CDR3 protein is CASSSGGQDNSPLHF. The CDR3 DNA reads as TGTGCCAGCAGCTCCGGGGGACAGGATAATTCACCCCTCCACTTT. The chain couples TRBV9 to TRBJ1-6, with 8 bases aligning to TRBD1. Germline V CDR1 and CDR2: SGDLS, YYNGEE. After removal of 4 bases from V and 5 bases from J, the junction contained 5 bases not matched to a gene. CDR3 length: 15 amino acids.

This clonotype was counted a few times. The gene calls are TRBV5-1 and TRBJ1-1; D uncertain. The CDR3 consists of 13 residues. CDR1 and CDR2 from the germline V gene are SGHRS and YFSETQ. V was shortened by 5 bases and J by 3 bases, with 11 bases between the two germline ends. In DNA form, the CDR3 reads TGCGCCAGCAGACGCGGGCACGACACTGAAGCTTTCTTT. It is translated as CASRRGHDTEAFF.

The V gene is TRBV5-1, the J gene TRBJ2-5; 14 nucleotides align to TRBD2. There are 16 residues in the CDR3. Germline CDR1 SGHRS, CDR2 YFSETQ. Trimming cost V 4 bases and J 0 bases; bases outside gene matches: 2. This chain's CDR3 is CASSAGLAGDQETQYF. CDR3 in DNA: TGCGCCAGCAGCGCGGGACTAGCGGGGGACCAAGAGACCCAGTACTTC.

This clonotype showed up just a few times. V is TRBV13 and J is TRBJ2-7; D gene ambiguous. Trimming removed 3 bases at V and 4 bases at J, with 10 bases between. CDR3 length equals 13 residues. From germline, CDR1 is PRHDT and CDR2 FYEKMQ (reference sequence). This CDR3 is CASSFQDGYEQYF. In DNA, the CDR3 is TGTGCCAGCAGCTTCCAAGACGGTTACGAGCAGTACTTC.

This chain joins TRBV20-1 and TRBJ2-3, with D perhaps given as TRBD1 or TRBD2 (5 bases each). In germline, CDR1 is DFQATT, CDR2 SNEGSKA (reference sequence). V lost 5 bases and J lost 1, with 13 bases in between. The CDR3 length is 14 residues. The CDR3 bases are TGCAGTGCTGGGGGTGGGCGTGGCACAGATACGCAGTATTTT. Translated: CSAGGGRGTDTQYF.

This chain links TRBV6-5 with TRBJ2-1; the match to TRBD1 covers 10 bases. The CDR3 loop spans 18 amino acids. Unmatched junction bases numbered 17, after V lost 0 bases and J lost 12 bases. The V gene's germline CDR1 is MNHEY and CDR2 SVGAGI. The CDR3 sequence is CASSYSRVRDRGGMGQFF. CDR3 bases: TGTGCCAGCAGTTACTCGAGAGTGCGGGACAGGGGCGGAATGGGGCAGTTCTTC.

This chain connects TRBV12-3 or TRBV12-4 to TRBJ2-6, with D perhaps TRBD1 (5 bases). The CDR3 totals 12 residues. V was cut by 5 bases and J by 7 bases, with 6 bases left in between. The CDR3 DNA is TGTGCCAGCAGTAGGGGTGCCAACGTCCTGACTTTC. Encoded protein: CASSRGANVLTF.

This clonotype was detected a few times. This chain links TRBV20-1 with TRBJ2-4; 7 bases are a match to TRBD2. This CDR3 comprises 15 residues. Germline CDR1 reads DFQATT; CDR2 reads SNEGSKA (reference sequence). Trimming cost V 5 bases and J 8 bases; bases outside gene matches: 15. The CDR3 DNA reads as TGCAGTGCTTCCAACGCAGCGGGGTCTCGGGACATTCAGTACTTC. Protein sequence: CSASNAAGSRDIQYF.

This clonotype showed up just a few times. DNA of the CDR3: TGCGCCAGCAGCGTCCAATCGGGCTACGAGCAGTACTTC. The encoded protein is CASSVQSGYEQYF. The chain recombines TRBV5-1 with TRBJ2-7; D gene unclear. CDR1 and CDR2 (germline): SGHRS, YFSETQ. The ends were cut back, 4 bases at V and 3 bases at J, with 11 bases in the middle. The CDR3 sequence is 13 residues long.

A few counts support this clonotype. The chain's CDR3 is CASSQTGQSGNTIYF. CDR3 bases: TGCGCCAGCAGCCAAACGGGACAGTCTGGAAACACCATATATTTT. The chain carries TRBV4-1 and TRBJ1-3; 7 nucleotides align to TRBD1. V lost 2 bases and J lost 1; bases outside the gene matches: 2. CDR1 is MGHRA, CDR2 YSYEKL, per germline. This CDR3 spans 15 amino acids.

The sample holds a few counts of this clonotype. The chain joins TRBV5-1 to TRBJ1-5; tentatively, D is TRBD1 (5 bases). Germline CDR1 is SGHRS and CDR2 is YFSETQ. CDR3 length equals 15 residues. V lost 4 bases, J lost 2 bases, and 13 bases lay in between. CDR3 residues: CASSPRDGGNQPQHF. In DNA form, the CDR3 reads TGCGCCAGCAGCCCCCGGGACGGGGGCAATCAGCCCCAGCATTTT. Looking up the rest from reference TRBV5-1 and TRBJ1-5 gives the full variable domain: KAGVTQTPRYLIKTRGQQVTLSCSPISGHRSVSWYQQTPGQGLQFLFEYFSETQRNKGNFPGRFSGRQFSNSRSEMNVSTLELGDSALYLCASSPRDGGNQPQHFGDGTRLSIL.

CDR3 in DNA: TGTGCCAGCAGCCAAAATAGCGGGGTTGAAGCTTTCTTT. Its translation is CASSQNSGVEAFF. V gene TRBV3-1 combines with J gene TRBJ1-1, with unresolved D. The germline V gene encodes CDR1 LGHDT and CDR2 YNNKEL (reference sequence). The CDR3 covers 13 residues. Trimming took off 2 bases at V and 7 bases at J, with 11 bases between the two ends.